A selection of T cell receptor beta chains follows, all from one sample in a study of blood T cell repertoires in COVID-19. TCRdb keeps only in-frame clones here, not all; method: immunoSEQ multiplex PCR. Of roughly 32,000 clones listed, 80% to 95% are singletons. Material: peripheral blood. All receptors come from a man between 60 and 75 years old with acute or convalescent COVID-19. The CDR3 runs from the conserved cysteine through the conserved F or W. The D gene is left open where the match is weak. Rows give clone size only sometimes, using once, few, many, or a class for an expanded clone.

v_call	j_call	clone_size	d_call	cdr3_aa	cdr3_nt
TRBV16	TRBJ2-1	NA	TRBD2	CASSQGSASGRASLYNEQFF	TGTGCCAGCAGCCAAGGATCGGCTAGCGGGAGGGCTTCCCTTTACAATGAGCAGTTCTTC
TRBV6-5	TRBJ2-2	NA	NA	CASRSGTGELFF	TGTGCCAGCAGGTCAGGGACCGGGGAGCTGTTTTTT
TRBV3-1/TRBV3-2	TRBJ2-5	NA	TRBD2	CASRKDRAASGRETQYF	TGTGCCAGCAGGAAAGATAGGGCGGCTAGCGGGAGAGAGACCCAGTACTTC
TRBV6-2/TRBV6-3	TRBJ2-3	once	NA	CASSSNRVRTDTQYF	TGTGCCAGCAGTTCCAACAGGGTCCGCACAGATACGCAGTATTTT
TRBV5-1	TRBJ2-5	NA	NA	CASQRRGGGPQETQYF	TGCGCCAGCCAAAGGAGGGGGGGAGGGCCTCAAGAGACCCAGTACTTC
TRBV5-4	TRBJ2-1	NA	NA	CASSLRGFRSYNEQFF	TGTGCCAGCAGCTTAAGAGGCTTTCGCTCCTACAATGAGCAGTTCTTC
TRBV2	TRBJ1-4	NA	NA	CASGEGFIRTNEKLFF	TGTGCCAGCGGGGAGGGATTTATTAGAACTAATGAAAAACTGTTTTTT
TRBV6-6	TRBJ2-7	once	NA	CASRPTGAGYEQYF	TGTGCCAGCAGGCCTACAGGTGCCGGCTACGAGCAGTACTTC
TRBV9	TRBJ2-1	few	TRBD2	CASSQTSGRGNEQFF	TGTGCCAGCAGCCAGACTAGCGGGAGGGGAAATGAGCAGTTCTTC
TRBV10-3	TRBJ1-5	NA	NA	CAISGSVGPDQPQHF	TGTGCCATCAGTGGGAGCGTGGGGCCAGATCAGCCCCAGCATTTT
TRBV20-1	TRBJ1-5	NA	NA	CSASWGRGNQPQHF	TGCAGTGCGAGTTGGGGGAGGGGAAATCAGCCCCAGCATTTT
TRBV29-1	TRBJ2-3	NA	NA	CSVGGRTADTQYF	TGCAGCGTTGGGGGCAGGACCGCAGATACGCAGTATTTT
TRBV28	TRBJ2-2	NA	TRBD1	CASSPDRVTGELFF	TGTGCCAGCAGTCCGGACAGGGTAACCGGGGAGCTGTTTTTT
TRBV4-1	TRBJ1-3	NA	NA	CASSYNEGYGNTIYF	TGCGCCAGCAGCTATAATGAGGGATATGGAAACACCATATATTTT
TRBV24-1	TRBJ1-5	once	TRBD1	CATSDGMDRVGDQPQHF	TGTGCCACCAGTGATGGAATGGACAGGGTAGGGGATCAGCCCCAGCATTTT
TRBV6-5	TRBJ2-7	NA	TRBD1	CASSYRRGTGHHEQYF	TGTGCCAGCAGTTACCGGCGGGGGACAGGGCACCACGAGCAGTACTTC
TRBV11-2	TRBJ2-1	NA	TRBD2	CASSLREGAYNEQFF	TGTGCCAGCAGCTTGCGGGAGGGGGCCTACAATGAGCAGTTCTTC
TRBV4-1	TRBJ2-7	NA	TRBD1	CASSQAGTGYSYEQYF	TGCGCCAGCAGCCAAGCTGGGACAGGGTACTCCTACGAGCAGTACTTC
TRBV28	TRBJ2-5	NA	NA	CASSTLPSRETQYF	TGTGCCTCAAGTACCCTCCCCTCCAGGGAGACCCAGTACTTC
TRBV3-1/TRBV3-2	TRBJ1-2	NA	NA	CASSQAEGVGGYTF	TGTGCCAGCAGCCAAGCCGAGGGTGTTGGCGGCTACACCTTC
TRBV5-6	TRBJ2-1	NA	NA	CASSLGLARNTYNEQFF	TGTGCCAGCAGCTTGGGGCTGGCGCGGAACACCTACAATGAGCAGTTCTTC
TRBV18	TRBJ2-3	NA	NA	CASSPGEYTDTQYF	TGTGCCAGCTCACCAGGGGAGTACACAGATACGCAGTATTTT
TRBV7-9	TRBJ1-1	NA	NA	CASSLGGGINTEAFF	TGTGCCAGCAGCTTAGGAGGTGGAATTAACACTGAAGCTTTCTTT
TRBV19	TRBJ2-7	NA	TRBD2	CASRPTSGRHEQYF	TGTGCCAGTAGACCCACTAGCGGGAGGCACGAGCAGTACTTC
TRBV5-1	TRBJ2-1	NA	NA	CASSLVLVDNEQFF	TGCGCCAGCAGCTTGGTCCTAGTTGACAATGAGCAGTTCTTC
TRBV7-9	TRBJ2-5	NA	NA	CASSQTLARQETQYF	TGTGCCAGCAGCCAAACCCTAGCGAGGCAAGAGACCCAGTACTTC
TRBV5-5	TRBJ2-6	NA	TRBD1	CASSSTPPTGDSGANVLTF	TGTGCCAGCAGCTCTACCCCACCGACAGGGGACTCTGGGGCCAACGTCCTGACTTTC
TRBV9	TRBJ2-1	NA	TRBD2	CASGISGETYNEQFF	TGTGCCAGCGGAATTAGCGGGGAGACCTACAATGAGCAGTTCTTC
TRBV11-3	TRBJ2-1	NA	NA	CASSLGLLAGNEQFF	TGTGCCAGCAGCTTAGGACTGCTGGCGGGGAATGAGCAGTTCTTC
TRBV6-4	TRBJ2-1	NA	TRBD2	CATPRGTSDKWEFF	TGTGCCACCCCGCGAGGGACTAGCGATAAGTGGGAGTTCTTC
TRBV7-2	TRBJ2-7	NA	NA	CASSLSFGVTFYEQYF	TGTGCCAGCAGCTTATCCTTCGGGGTGACCTTCTACGAGCAGTACTTC
TRBV27	TRBJ2-1	NA	TRBD2	CATLRLAGYNEQFF	TGTGCCACCTTGAGGCTAGCGGGCTACAATGAGCAGTTCTTC
TRBV24-1	TRBJ2-5	NA	NA	CAKEGRETQYF	TGTGCCAAGGAGGGCCGGGAGACCCAGTACTTC
TRBV7-2	TRBJ2-5	once	TRBD2	CASSTSGRGETQYF	TGTGCCAGCAGTACTAGCGGGAGAGGAGAGACCCAGTACTTC
TRBV6-6	TRBJ1-1	NA	TRBD1	CASSPSIPGQKLNTEAFF	TGTGCCAGCAGTCCCTCTATCCCGGGACAGAAATTGAACACTGAAGCTTTCTTT
TRBV4-3	TRBJ2-5	NA	NA	CASSQDRGGQGTQETQYF	TGCGCCAGCAGCCAAGATCGGGGGGGACAGGGAACCCAAGAGACCCAGTACTTC
TRBV6-5	TRBJ2-2	NA	TRBD1	CASRPGTVNTGELFF	TGTGCCAGCAGGCCCGGGACAGTGAACACCGGGGAGCTGTTTTTT
TRBV7-9	TRBJ2-7	NA	TRBD1	CASSLQTGVDEQYF	TGTGCCAGCAGCTTACAGACAGGGGTCGACGAGCAGTACTTC
TRBV9	TRBJ1-2	NA	TRBD1	CASSVEGAGGYTF	TGTGCCAGCAGCGTAGAGGGGGCTGGGGGCTACACCTTC
TRBV7-2	TRBJ2-1	once	NA	CASSPRWNPVHEQFF	TGTGCCAGCAGCCCGAGGTGGAACCCGGTCCATGAGCAGTTCTTC
TRBV11-3	TRBJ1-2	once	TRBD1	CASSRDRDNYGYTF	TGTGCCAGCAGCAGAGACAGGGATAACTATGGCTACACCTTC
TRBV3-1/TRBV3-2	TRBJ2-7	NA	NA	CASSQAGYEQYF	TGTGCCAGCAGCCAAGCAGGGTACGAGCAGTACTTC
TRBV6-6	TRBJ1-3	NA	TRBD1	CASSITGGEGNTIYF	TGTGCCAGCAGCATTACAGGGGGCGAAGGAAACACCATATATTTT
TRBV18	TRBJ2-5	NA	TRBD2	CASSPRGGDQETQYF	TGTGCCAGCTCACCCCGGGGAGGGGACCAAGAGACCCAGTACTTC
TRBV6-5	TRBJ1-5	NA	NA	CASSYSDSRDQPQHF	TGTGCCAGCAGTTACTCGGACAGCAGGGATCAGCCCCAGCATTTT
TRBV28	TRBJ2-2	few	NA	CASSLRQAGELFF	TGTGCCAGCAGTTTAAGACAGGCCGGGGAGCTGTTTTTT
TRBV7-8	TRBJ1-3	NA	TRBD1	CASSPRDRQISGNTIYF	TGTGCCAGCAGCCCCCGGGACAGGCAGATCTCTGGAAACACCATATATTTT
TRBV19	TRBJ2-5	NA	TRBD2	CASAWREGPQETQYF	TGTGCCAGCGCCTGGCGGGAGGGCCCCCAAGAGACCCAGTACTTC